The entry below describes one T cell receptor beta chain. This entry comes from a study of patients and donors after allogeneic stem cell transplantation. The CDR3 length is 14 residues. The V gene's germline CDR1 is MNHEY and CDR2 SMNVEV (reference sequence). V was shortened by 6 bases and J by 2 bases, with 14 bases between the two germline ends. TCRdb re-derived calls from the RT-PCR reads in MiXCR, one entry per CDR3 protein. Among under 200,000 distinct CDR3 sequences listed, over 25% were seen once. The sequencing input was blood, either unsorted or a sorted T cell fraction (not recorded which). This receptor was identified in a human donor who was either an allogeneic HSCT recipient or a stem cell or donor lymphocyte infusion donor (not recorded which). It is not recorded whose cells these are; they may come from a transplant donor. The rearrangement joins TRBV27 to TRBJ2-7; the D gene is possibly TRBD1 (6 bases). CDR3 residues: CASSSGDGPYEQYF. The CDR3 DNA reads as TGTGCCAGCAGCTCAGGGGACGGTCCCTACGAGCAGTACTTC.